These 24 T cell receptor beta chains came from one sample sequenced in a study of technical replicates of blood from a few donors. Measured with immunoSEQ multiplex PCR; TCRdb has only the in-frame clones, and not every one. Of around 69,000 clones in the sample, approximately 86% were seen once. Material: PBMCs. The origin of the receptors is a human donor in good health. Some clones in this sample may be carry-over from other donors' samples.

This sequence joins TRBV19 and TRBJ2-5; 9 bases are shared with TRBD2. V lost 5 bases, J lost 4 bases, and 5 bases stayed unmatched. Per germline, CDR1 LNHDA and CDR2 SQIVND (reference sequence). CDR3 size: 14 residues. CDR3 loop: CASSEGLARETQYF. The CDR3 DNA sequence: TGTGCCAGTAGTGAGGGACTAGCACGAGAGACCCAGTACTTC.

The chain joins TRBV4-1 to TRBJ2-7, with 11 bases aligning to TRBD2. The CDR3 length is 19 residues. J gave up 2 bases and V 1 base, and 13 bases lay outside the gene matches. Per germline, CDR1 MGHRA and CDR2 YSYEKL. CDR3 protein: CASSQVSSGGSGRAYEQYF. Here the CDR3 DNA reads TGCGCCAGCAGCCAAGTCTCTTCGGGGGGTAGCGGGAGGGCCTACGAGCAGTACTTC.

This chain uses TRBV7-9 with TRBJ2-7; D possibly corresponds to TRBD1 (5 bases). Germline CDR1 reads SEHNR; CDR2 reads FQNEAQ (reference sequence). The CDR3 is 14 residues long. The V and J ends lost 5 bases and 2 bases respectively, with 13 bases between them. The CDR3 bases are TGTGCCAGCAGCAGTGGGGCGATCCCCTACGAGCAGTACTTC. This translates into CASSSGAIPYEQYF.

The chain has TRBV5-4 and TRBJ2-7, with 8 bases fitting TRBD2. CDR3 length: 13 amino acids. CDR1 is SGHNT, CDR2 YYREEE, per germline (reference sequence). The ends lost 0 bases at V and 6 bases at J; junction bases unmatched: 2. Here the CDR3 reads CASSLGTSTEQYF. The DNA of the CDR3 is TGTGCCAGCAGCTTGGGGACTAGCACCGAGCAGTACTTC.

The rearrangement links TRBV2 to TRBJ2-1; the D gene is possibly TRBD1 (7 bases). The germline V and J ends were trimmed by 10 bases and 4 bases, with 20 bases remaining between them. CDR1 and CDR2 (germline): SNHLY, FYNNEI. CDR3 length: 15 residues. The CDR3 DNA follows: TGTGCCAACAAAAGGGGGGACAGCATATACAATGAGCAGTTCTTC. It translates to CANKRGDSIYNEQFF. Drawing the rest from reference TRBV2 and TRBJ2-1, the complete variable domain is EPEVTQTPSHQVTQMGQEVILRCVPISNHLYFYWYRQILGQKVEFLVSFYNNEISEKSEIFDDQFSVERPDGSNFTLKIRSTKLEDSAMYFCANKRGDSIYNEQFFGPGTRLTVL.

The chain combines TRBV4-1 with TRBJ2-2; perhaps TRBD1 as D (5 bases). Germline CDR1 reads MGHRA; CDR2 reads YSYEKL. Trimming left V 1 base short and J 5 bases short, with 11 bases between. The CDR3 totals 15 residues. The CDR3 DNA sequence: TGCGCCAGCAGCCAAGCAGGGTTGCGGACCGGGGAGCTGTTTTTT. Translated: CASSQAGLRTGELFF.

This clone was seen a handful of times. This chain joins TRBV5-1 and TRBJ1-6, with D perhaps matching TRBD1 (6 bases). Per the germline V gene, CDR1 is SGHRS and CDR2 is YFSETQ. V lost 4 bases and J lost 10, with 18 bases in between. CDR3 length: 15 amino acids. The CDR3, as DNA: TGCGCCAGCAGCCCGAGGACAGCAGGGGAATCACCCCTCCACTTT. This encodes CASSPRTAGESPLHF.

This clone is a singleton in its sample. The rearrangement links TRBV25-1 to TRBJ2-7, with a tentative D call TRBD2 (7 bases). Germline loops: CDR1 MGHDK, CDR2 SYGVNS. Deletions cut 2 bases from V and 5 bases from J, with 16 bases between. The CDR3 is 15 amino acids. For the CDR3, the DNA is TGTGCCAGCAGTGAAGGGGGGGCGGTATCCCACGAGCAGTACTTC. It specifies CASSEGGAVSHEQYF.

This chain links TRBV9 with TRBJ2-3; D ambiguous. CDR1 and CDR2 (germline): SGDLS, YYNGEE. The CDR3 length is 16 residues. Between the trimmed V and J ends, which lost 0 bases and 0 bases, there was a span of 11 bases. CDR3 in DNA: TGTGCCAGCAGCGTAGATCTCGGTGATAGCACAGATACGCAGTATTTT. It yields the protein CASSVDLGDSTDTQYF.

The J gene is TRBJ1-2, the V gene TRBV6-6; D is undetermined. The CDR3 length is 14 residues. CDR1 MNHNY and CDR2 SVGAGI come from the germline V gene (reference sequence). V lost 6 bases, J lost 5 bases, and 16 bases lay in between. CDR3 residues: CASRHAAGTYGYTF. CDR3 in DNA: TGTGCCAGCAGGCACGCTGCGGGAACTTATGGCTACACCTTC.

V gene TRBV5-5 combines with J gene TRBJ1-2, with TRBD1 matching over 7 bases. The CDR3 runs 15 residues. J gave up 7 bases and V 3 bases, and 12 bases lay outside the gene matches. Per the germline V gene, CDR1 is SGHKS and CDR2 is YYEKEE (reference sequence). The CDR3 nucleotides read TGTGCCAGCAGCTCACCTACGACAGGGACCGGTGGCTACACCTTC. Residues: CASSSPTTGTGGYTF.

In DNA form, the CDR3 reads TGTGCCAGCAGCCCCCAGGGGAAGGGAGGGCCCAATGAGCAGTTCTTC. Protein sequence: CASSPQGKGGPNEQFF. The J gene is TRBJ2-1, the V gene TRBV7-6, with D tentatively TRBD2 (7 bases). In germline, CDR1 is SGHVS, CDR2 FNYEAQ. The CDR3 is 16 residues long. V lost 5 bases and J lost 6, with 20 bases in between.

The chain employs TRBV7-3 and TRBJ1-1; the D gene is possibly TRBD1 (5 bases). The CDR3 has 13 residues. Germline values: CDR1 SGHTA, CDR2 FQGTGA. V lost 5 bases, J lost 5 bases, and 12 bases lay in between. DNA of the CDR3: TGTGCCAGCAGCACAGTCAAGGGGACTGAAGCTTTCTTT. Amino acids: CASSTVKGTEAFF.

By share of the sample, this clone is large (0.1 to 1%). This rearrangement joins TRBV5-6 to TRBJ2-1, with D tentatively TRBD2 (6 bases). Germline CDR1 reads SGHDT; CDR2 reads YYEEEE. The CDR3 runs to 14 residues. Trimming pared 4 bases from V and 8 bases from J, leaving 16 bases between. For the CDR3, the DNA is TGTGCCAGCAGCCCTGGACTACCCAACGATGAGCAGTTCTTC. Encoded protein: CASSPGLPNDEQFF.

The rearrangement uses TRBV15 and TRBJ1-5; 7 nucleotides line up with TRBD1. The junction had 11 bases not matched to a gene; V was cut back by 5 bases and J by 7 bases. This CDR3 is 15 amino acids long. Germline-derived CDR1 and CDR2 are LNHNV and YYDKDF (reference sequence). The CDR3: CATSPQGGANQPQHF. The CDR3 bases are TGTGCCACCAGCCCCCAAGGGGGCGCAAACCAGCCCCAGCATTTT.

V is TRBV4-3 and J is TRBJ1-3; 9 positions match TRBD1. Trimming took 0 bases from V and 0 from J; bases not matched to a gene: 6. CDR1 and CDR2 from the germline V gene are LGHNA and YSLEER. The CDR3 is 18 amino acids. CDR3 protein: CASSQDPGQGFSGNTIYF. In DNA, the CDR3 is TGCGCCAGCAGCCAAGATCCCGGACAGGGGTTCTCTGGAAACACCATATATTTT.

V is TRBV28 and J is TRBJ2-4, with 14 bases identical to TRBD2. The V and J ends lost 5 bases and 1 base, in that order; junction bases with no gene match: 7. The length of the CDR3 is 18 residues. Germline-derived CDR1 and CDR2 are MDHEN and SYDVKM. In nucleotides, the CDR3 is TGTGCCAGCAGTACCGGACTAGCGGGGGGCTCGGCCAAAAACATTCAGTACTTC. The encoded protein is CASSTGLAGGSAKNIQYF.

The chain carries TRBV30 and TRBJ2-5, with a tentative D call TRBD2 (7 bases). Trimming left V 0 bases short and J 7 bases short, with 12 bases between. CDR3 length equals 13 residues. CDR1 is GTSNPN and CDR2 is SVGIG in the germline V gene (reference sequence). The CDR3 nucleotides are TGTGCCTGGAGTGTACAAGGGGGGGCGACCCAGTACTTC. Amino acids: CAWSVQGGATQYF.

The chain has TRBV6-1 and TRBJ2-3; 8 bases match TRBD1. V shed 3 bases and J 4 bases; nucleotides not matched to a gene: 6. The CDR3 spans 15 residues. Germline V gene data show CDR1 as MNHNS and CDR2 as SASEGT. The CDR3 here is CASSDRGRIPDTQYF. CDR3 in DNA: TGTGCCAGCAGTGACAGGGGGCGCATACCAGATACGCAGTATTTT.

The CDR3: CASSLRLAGVNEQFF. CDR3 in DNA: TGTGCCAGCAGCTTAAGACTAGCGGGGGTCAATGAGCAGTTCTTC. This chain joins TRBV7-9 and TRBJ2-1; TRBD2 agrees at 12 bases. V dropped 2 bases and J dropped 6; count of bases not matched to a gene: 2. This CDR3 contains 15 residues. Germline V gene lookup returns CDR1 SEHNR and CDR2 FQNEAQ (reference sequence). The full variable domain, with the rest looked up from reference TRBV7-9 and TRBJ2-1, is DTGVSQNPRHKITKRGQNVTFRCDPISEHNRLYWYRQTLGQGPEFLTYFQNEAQLEKSRLLSDRFSAERPKGSFSTLEIQRTEQGDSAMYLCASSLRLAGVNEQFFGPGTRLTVL.

The V and J genes are TRBV5-1 and TRBJ1-4; D call uncertain. The germline V gene has CDR1 SGHRS and CDR2 YFSETQ. Trimming stripped 0 bases from V and 6 bases from J, with 6 bases between. The CDR3 runs 13 residues. For the CDR3, the DNA is TGCGCCAGCAGCTTGGCCTCGGATGAAAAACTGTTTTTT. It is translated as CASSLASDEKLFF.

The chain employs TRBV5-6 and TRBJ2-1, with a tentative D call TRBD2 (5 bases). The V end was cut by 9 bases, the J end by 4 bases, with 20 bases between. The CDR3 runs to 15 residues. The germline V gene has CDR1 SGHDT and CDR2 YYEEEE. Here the CDR3 DNA reads TGTGCCACCGAGGGTGCAGGACGGGGTTACAATGAGCAGTTCTTC. Its translation is CATEGAGRGYNEQFF.

CDR3 sequence: CAWSVWAGGSTDTQYF. In DNA, the CDR3 is TGTGCCTGGAGTGTATGGGCAGGGGGATCCACAGATACGCAGTATTTT. This chain uses TRBV30 with TRBJ2-3, with 7 bases lining up with TRBD1. Per the germline V gene, CDR1 is GTSNPN and CDR2 is SVGIG (reference sequence). Trimming removed 0 bases from V and 2 bases from J; junction bases left unmatched: 8. The length of the CDR3 is 16 residues.

This chain joins TRBV5-6 and TRBJ2-3, with 7 nucleotides matching TRBD1. The V and J ends lost 5 bases and 4 bases, in that order; junction bases with no gene match: 7. This CDR3 contains 14 residues. Germline V gives CDR1 SGHDT, CDR2 YYEEEE. In DNA, the CDR3 is TGTGCCAGCAGACCAAGTACAGGGGCAGATACGCAGTATTTT. This gives the protein CASRPSTGADTQYF.